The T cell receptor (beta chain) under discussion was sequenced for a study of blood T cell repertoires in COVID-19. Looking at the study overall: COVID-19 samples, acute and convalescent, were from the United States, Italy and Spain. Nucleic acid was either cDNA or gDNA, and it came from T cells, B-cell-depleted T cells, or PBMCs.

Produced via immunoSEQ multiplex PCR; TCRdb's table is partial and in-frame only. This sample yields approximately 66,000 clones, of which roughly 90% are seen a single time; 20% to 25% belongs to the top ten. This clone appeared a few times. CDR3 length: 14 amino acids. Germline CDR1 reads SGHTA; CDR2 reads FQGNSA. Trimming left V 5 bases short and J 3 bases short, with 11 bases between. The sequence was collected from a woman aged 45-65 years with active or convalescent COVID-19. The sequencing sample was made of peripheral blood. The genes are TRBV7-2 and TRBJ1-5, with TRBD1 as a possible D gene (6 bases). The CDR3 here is CASSARQANQPQHF. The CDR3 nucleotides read TGTGCCAGCAGCGCCCGACAGGCCAATCAGCCCCAGCATTTT.